This T cell receptor (beta chain) stems from a study of T cell repertoires in aging, cancer and after chemotherapy. Rearranged V-D-J TRB sequences were amplified with a mixed TRB-A/B primer pool. TCRdb re-analysed the multiplex PCR reads in MiXCR, keeping a single row per CDR3 protein. The top ten hold roughly 3.5% of the sample, which has under 8,500 distinct CDR3 sequences, approximately 33% seen once. Unmatched junction bases numbered 6, after V lost 4 bases and J lost 4 bases. Germline V lookup: CDR1 SGHAT, CDR2 FQNNGV. The CDR3 runs to 15 residues. The template was genomic DNA from peripheral blood, not RNA.

This sequence was found in a human donor in good health. Sequenced input: blood. The V call is TRBV11-2, the J call TRBJ2-7; TRBD2 aligns across 11 bases. The CDR3 nucleotides read TGTGCCAGCAGCTACGTAGCGGGGGGGCCGTACGAGCAGTACTTC. This gives the protein CASSYVAGGPYEQYF.